The clone carrying this TCR beta chain showed up just once. The CDR3 sequence is 15 residues long. Trimming took 2 bases from V and 1 from J; bases not matched to a gene: 1. CDR1 and CDR2 (germline): SGHAT, FQNNGV. Only in-frame clones appear in the TCRdb table, and some are missing; sequencing was by immunoSEQ multiplex PCR. The sample lists 250,000 to 400,000 clones; approximately 87% were seen once. This sample stems from a study of blood T cell repertoires in COVID-19. Across the whole study: Samples of COVID-19 (acute and convalescent) were obtained from the United States, Italy and Spain. The cDNA or gDNA used as material had been derived from T cells, B-cell-depleted T cells, or PBMCs.

Researchers sorted participants into cohorts using their self-reported clinical history. Cohort 3 recovered donors had two negative PCRs, clearance, or symptom resolution. The sequenced material came from PBMCs or T cells enriched from blood (not recorded which). This receptor was identified in a woman aged 30 to 39 who had recovered from COVID-19. The chain uses TRBV11-2 and TRBJ2-2, with 7 bases identical to TRBD2. The DNA for the CDR3 is TGTGCCAGCAGCTTATTAGCGGGGAACACCGGGGAGCTGTTTTTT. Its protein product is CASSLLAGNTGELFF.